This T cell receptor beta chain came from a study of CD8+CD57+ T cells in acquired aplastic anemia. Across the whole study: Roughly 3 ug was the average amount of DNA from sorted CD4+ and CD8+ cells. Findings of the study overall: Patients and controls were found to share fewer than 35 CD8+ CDR3 sequences.

TCR beta VDJ and CDR3 profiling used genomic DNA as template. Each CDR3 protein gets one entry after TCRdb re-called the reads with MiXCR. The table records roughly 190,000 distinct CDR3 sequences, 40% to 55% of them present only once. Those patients picked for sequencing had displayed CD8+CD57+ cell expansion on flow cytometry. Points on this clonotype: The antigen remains unidentified.

From germline, CDR1 is WNHNN and CDR2 SYGVQD (reference sequence). V was cut by 3 bases and J by 1 base, with 9 bases left in between. The CDR3 has 14 residues. This chain connects TRBV10-1 to TRBJ1-1; D perhaps matches TRBD1 (5 bases). The sequencing input was sorted CD4+, CD8+, or CD8+CD57+ T cells (not recorded which) from PBMCs. The receptor comes from a human donor with aplastic anemia. The CDR3 DNA follows: TGCGCCAGCAGTGAATCCGACAGGAACACTGAAGCTTTCTTT. Protein: CASSESDRNTEAFF.